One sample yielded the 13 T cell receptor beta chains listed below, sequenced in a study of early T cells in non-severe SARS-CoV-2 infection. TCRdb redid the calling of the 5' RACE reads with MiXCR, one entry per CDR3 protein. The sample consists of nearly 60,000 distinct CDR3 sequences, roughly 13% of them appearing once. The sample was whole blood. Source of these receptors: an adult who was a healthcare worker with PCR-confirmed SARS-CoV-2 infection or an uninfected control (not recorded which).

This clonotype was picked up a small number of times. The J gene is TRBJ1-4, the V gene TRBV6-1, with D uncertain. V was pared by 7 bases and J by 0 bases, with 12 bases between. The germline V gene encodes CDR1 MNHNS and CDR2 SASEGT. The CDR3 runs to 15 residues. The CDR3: CASNRQAATNEKLFF. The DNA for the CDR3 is TGTGCCAGCAATCGGCAGGCCGCAACTAATGAAAAACTGTTTTTT.

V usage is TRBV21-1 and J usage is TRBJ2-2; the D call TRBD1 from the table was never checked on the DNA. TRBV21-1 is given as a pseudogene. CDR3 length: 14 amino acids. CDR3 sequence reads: CASSSDRSTGELFF. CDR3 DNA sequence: TGTGCCAGCAGCAGTGACAGATCCACCGGGGAGCTGTTTTTT.

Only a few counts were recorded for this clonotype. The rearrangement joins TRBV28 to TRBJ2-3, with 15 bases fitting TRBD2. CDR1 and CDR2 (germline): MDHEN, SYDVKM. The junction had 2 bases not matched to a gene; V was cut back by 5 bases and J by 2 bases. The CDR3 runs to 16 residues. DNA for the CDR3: TGTGCCAGCAGTGGACTAGCGGGAGGGCTCACAGATACGCAGTATTTT. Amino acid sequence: CASSGLAGGLTDTQYF. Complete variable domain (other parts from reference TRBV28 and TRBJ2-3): DVKVTQSSRYLVKRTGEKVFLECVQDMDHENMFWYRQDPGLGLRLIYFSYDVKMKEKGDIPEGYSVSREKKERFSLILESASTNQTSMYLCASSGLAGGLTDTQYFGPGTRLTVL.

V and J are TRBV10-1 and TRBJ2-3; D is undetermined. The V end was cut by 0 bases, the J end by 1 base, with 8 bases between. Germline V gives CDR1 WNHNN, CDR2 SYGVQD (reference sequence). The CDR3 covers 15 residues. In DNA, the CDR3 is TGCGCCAGCAGTGAGTCGAGGCATGGCACAGATACGCAGTATTTT. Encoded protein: CASSESRHGTDTQYF.

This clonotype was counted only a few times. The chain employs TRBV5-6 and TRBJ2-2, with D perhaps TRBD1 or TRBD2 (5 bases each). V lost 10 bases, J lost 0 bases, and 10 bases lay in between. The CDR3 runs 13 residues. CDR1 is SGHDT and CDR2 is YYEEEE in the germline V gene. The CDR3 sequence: CAGGMTNTGELFF. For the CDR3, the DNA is TGTGCCGGGGGAATGACGAACACCGGGGAGCTGTTTTTT. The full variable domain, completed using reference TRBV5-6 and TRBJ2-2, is DAGVTQSPTHLIKTRGQQVTLRCSPKSGHDTVSWYQQALGQGPQFIFQYYEEEERQRGNFPDRFSGHQFPNYSSELNVNALLLGDSALYLCAGGMTNTGELFFGEGSRLTVL.

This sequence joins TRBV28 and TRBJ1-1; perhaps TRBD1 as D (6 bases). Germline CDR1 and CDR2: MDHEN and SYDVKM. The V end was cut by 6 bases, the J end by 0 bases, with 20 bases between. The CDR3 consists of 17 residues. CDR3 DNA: TGTGCCAGCAGCAAAAACAGGGCCCTTACCTTGAACACTGAAGCTTTCTTT. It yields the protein CASSKNRALTLNTEAFF.

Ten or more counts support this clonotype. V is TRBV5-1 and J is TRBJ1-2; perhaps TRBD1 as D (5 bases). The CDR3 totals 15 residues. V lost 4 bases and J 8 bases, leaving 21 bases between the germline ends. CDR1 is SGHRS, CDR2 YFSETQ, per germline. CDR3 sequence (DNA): TGCGCCAGCAGCCCCCCGGGGGGAGGGCTCGCGGGCTACACCTTC. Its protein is CASSPPGGGLAGYTF. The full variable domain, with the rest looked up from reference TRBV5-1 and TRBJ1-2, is KAGVTQTPRYLIKTRGQQVTLSCSPISGHRSVSWYQQTPGQGLQFLFEYFSETQRNKGNFPGRFSGRQFSNSRSEMNVSTLELGDSALYLCASSPPGGGLAGYTFGSGTRLTVV.

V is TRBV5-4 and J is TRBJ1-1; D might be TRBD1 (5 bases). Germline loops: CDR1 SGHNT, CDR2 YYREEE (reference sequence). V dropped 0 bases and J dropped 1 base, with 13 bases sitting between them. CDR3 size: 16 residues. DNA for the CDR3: TGTGCCAGCAGCTTGGCAGCAGCAGGGAGGAACACTGAAGCTTTCTTT. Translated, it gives CASSLAAAGRNTEAFF.

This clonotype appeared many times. CDR3 amino acids: CASSVGEMGTGELFF. The CDR3 DNA follows: TGTGCCAGCAGCGTAGGAGAGATGGGGACCGGGGAGCTGTTTTTT. V gene TRBV9 combines with J gene TRBJ2-2; no reliable D call. V lost 0 bases to trimming and J lost 5 bases, with 11 bases between them. In germline, CDR1 is SGDLS, CDR2 YYNGEE. The CDR3 totals 15 residues.

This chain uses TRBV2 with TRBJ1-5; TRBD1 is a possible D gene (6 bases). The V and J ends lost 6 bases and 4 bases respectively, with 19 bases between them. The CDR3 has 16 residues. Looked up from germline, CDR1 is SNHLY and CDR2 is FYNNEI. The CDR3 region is CASSPEGGIYNQPQHF. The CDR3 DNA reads TGTGCCAGCAGCCCCGAGGGGGGGATTTATAATCAGCCCCAGCATTTT.

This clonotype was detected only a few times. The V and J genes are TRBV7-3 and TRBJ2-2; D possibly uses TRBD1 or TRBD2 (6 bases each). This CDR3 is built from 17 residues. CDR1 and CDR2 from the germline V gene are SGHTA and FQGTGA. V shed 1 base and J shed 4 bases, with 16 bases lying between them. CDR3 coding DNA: TGTGCCAGCAGCTTAAGAGGGGGGCCCCCGGGCACCGGGGAGCTGTTTTTT. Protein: CASSLRGGPPGTGELFF. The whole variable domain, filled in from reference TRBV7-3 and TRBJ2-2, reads GAGVSQTPSNKVTEKGKYVELRCDPISGHTALYWYRQSLGQGPEFLIYFQGTGAADDSGLPNDRFFAVRPEGSVSTLKIQRTERGDSAVYLCASSLRGGPPGTGELFFGEGSRLTVL.

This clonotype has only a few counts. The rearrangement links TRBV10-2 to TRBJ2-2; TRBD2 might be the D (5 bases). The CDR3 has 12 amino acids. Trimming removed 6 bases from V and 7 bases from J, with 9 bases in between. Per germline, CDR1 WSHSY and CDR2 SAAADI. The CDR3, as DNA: TGCGCCAGCAGCCTAGCAAACGGGGAGCTGTTTTTT. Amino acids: CASSLANGELFF.

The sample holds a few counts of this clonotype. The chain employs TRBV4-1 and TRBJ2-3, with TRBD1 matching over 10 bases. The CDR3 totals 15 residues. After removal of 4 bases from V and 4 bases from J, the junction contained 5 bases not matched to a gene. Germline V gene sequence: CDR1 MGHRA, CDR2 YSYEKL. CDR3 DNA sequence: TGCGCCAGCAGCCCCCGGACAGGGGGTCCAGATACGCAGTATTTT. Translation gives CASSPRTGGPDTQYF.